Many counts were recorded for the clone carrying this TCR beta chain. J lost 2 bases, V lost 3 bases, and 6 bases had no gene match. The CDR3 runs to 15 residues. Researchers made TCR beta libraries by using iRepertoire HTBI primers and running Arm-PCR on CDR3 regions. Each CDR3 protein gets one entry after TCRdb re-called the multiplex PCR reads with MiXCR. Of about 660,000 distinct CDR3 sequences listed, around 30% were seen once; the top ten hold under 50%. Documented time point: persistent/refractory GD, antithyroid drugs over 5 years with positive TRAb. Scientists built the TCR library using RNA that was extracted from PBMCs. It was by American Thyroid Association guidelines that Graves' disease was diagnosed. Patients came from an endocrinology department in Xi'an, China. These data belong to a study of regulatory T cells in long-lasting Graves disease. Overall study: Disease was considered persistent Graves' disease after over 5 years of antithyroid drugs (with positive TSH receptor antibodies).

The rearrangement links TRBV12-3 or TRBV12-4 to TRBJ1-2; TRBD1 matches at 7 bases. Material: peripheral blood mononuclear cells (PBMCs), obtained when the disease was refractory, from a patient treated with antithyroid drugs. The receptor comes from a female donor with Graves disease. DNA for the CDR3: TGTGCCAGCAGTTTTTGGCAGGGGGAAAACTATGGCTACACCTTC. Amino acid sequence: CASSFWQGENYGYTF.